The following is a TCR beta chain sequence with its context. What it recognizes is unknown. Per the germline V gene, CDR1 is KGHSH and CDR2 is LQKENI. The ends were cut back, 8 bases at V and 9 bases at J, with 17 bases in the middle. CDR3 size: 12 residues. In the PCR, 60 Vbeta and 13 Jbeta primers were used. Sequencing used immunoSEQ multiplex PCR; TCRdb keeps in-frame clones, though not all of them. This table has over 120,000 clones, 78% appearing once. The sample belongs to a study of cytomegalovirus exposure and HLA in healthy donors. Findings and caveats of the study: In a later analysis, TCR beta V- and J-gene trimming showed a link to a missense DCLRE1C variant. DRB1 had the most TCR associations and HLA-C the fewest, a later analysis found, with rates varying by HLA locus.

The chain couples TRBV18 to TRBJ2-7, with D unclear. The sample was PBMCs. The clonotype originates from a female donor in good health and CMV-seronegative. The CDR3 loop reads CASHSKIGGQYF. The CDR3 region has the DNA TGTGCCAGCCACTCAAAAATAGGCGGGCAGTACTTC.